This TCR beta chain stems from a study of T-cell memory formation after mild COVID-19. Study-level results: CD4/CD8 balance characterized clones contracting day 15 to 85, and CD4+ skew characterized later expanders. Mainly in CM and EM were contracting CD4+ clones; CD8+ were in EMRA. Cross-reactive memory appears to have joined, as suggested by some responding clones showing up in pre-infection memory.

The CDR3 contains 14 residues. CDR1 and CDR2 from the germline V gene are GTSNPN and SVGIG (reference sequence). V lost 0 bases to trimming and J lost 1 base, with 9 bases between them. TCRdb recomputed calls from the 5' RACE reads with MiXCR, one row per CDR3 protein. In the table there are a few hundred thousand distinct CDR3 sequences, roughly 27% of which are singletons. As for this clonotype: The antigen is not known.

This chain links TRBV30 with TRBJ1-1, with D perhaps matching TRBD1 (6 bases). Specimen: PBMCs or a T cell subset sorted from them (not recorded which). This TCR was sampled from an adult woman who had mild COVID-19 (a few samples of this study predate the infection). Cell type and time point are not known. The DNA of the CDR3 is TGTGCCTGGAGTGTAGGGGGGCGGAACACTGAAGCTTTCTTT. This codes for CAWSVGGRNTEAFF.